These 28 T cell receptor beta chains were sequenced from one sample in a study of cytomegalovirus exposure and HLA in healthy donors. PCR used 60 Vbeta primers and 13 Jbeta primers. Clones were sequenced by immunoSEQ multiplex PCR, and TCRdb holds only the in-frame ones, with some missing. The sample's table shows 150,000 to 200,000 clones. The material sequenced was PBMCs. These receptors were taken from a woman in her sixties or seventies in good health and CMV-seronegative.

This chain joins TRBV9 and TRBJ2-5, with D perhaps matching TRBD2 (6 bases). Germline CDR1 and CDR2: SGDLS and YYNGEE. V shed 1 base and J shed 2 bases, with 18 bases lying between them. This CDR3 is 17 amino acids long. The CDR3 DNA reads TGTGCCAGCAGCGTACGTCGGGAGAGGGGCCCTCAAGAGACCCAGTACTTC. Its protein product is CASSVRRERGPQETQYF.

The rearrangement joins TRBV5-6 to TRBJ1-1; tentatively, D is TRBD1 (6 bases). This CDR3 spans 16 amino acids. Germline CDR1 reads SGHDT; CDR2 reads YYEEEE. Between the trimmed V and J ends, which lost 3 bases and 6 bases, there was a span of 21 bases. The CDR3 DNA is TGTGCCAGCAGCTCAACAGAACAGGGCGAGTGGGCTGAAGCTTTCTTT. It yields the protein CASSSTEQGEWAEAFF.

The V call is TRBV11-2, the J call TRBJ2-1; 10 nucleotides agree with TRBD2. V shed 8 bases and J 4 bases; nucleotides not matched to a gene: 11. CDR1 is SGHAT, CDR2 FQNNGV, per germline. CDR3 size: 16 residues. This chain's CDR3 is CASVLDRTSGYNEQFF. As DNA, the CDR3 is TGTGCCAGCGTTCTAGATAGGACTAGCGGTTACAATGAGCAGTTCTTC.

V and J are TRBV5-1 and TRBJ1-1, with TRBD1 identical over 8 bases. J gave up 11 bases and V 4 bases, and 10 bases lay outside the gene matches. Per germline, CDR1 SGHRS and CDR2 YFSETQ. The CDR3 has 13 residues. CDR3 protein: CASSPPGQARAFF. The CDR3 bases are TGCGCCAGCAGCCCGCCGGGACAGGCACGGGCTTTCTTT.

V gene TRBV21-1 combines with J gene TRBJ2-1; TRBD2, the table's D call, was not compared with the DNA. TRBV21-1 constitutes a pseudogene. The CDR3 is 15 amino acids. CDR3 region: CASSKGGLPDNEQFF. DNA of the CDR3: TGTGCCAGCAGCAAAGGGGGACTACCAGACAATGAGCAGTTCTTC.

The chain combines TRBV7-3 with TRBJ2-3; tentatively, D is TRBD2 (6 bases). Trimming took off 5 bases at V and 2 bases at J, with 8 bases between the two ends. The CDR3 runs to 13 residues. CDR1 is SGHTA and CDR2 is FQGTGA in the germline V gene. As DNA, the CDR3 is TGTGCCAGCAGCGGGGGACTCACAGATACGCAGTATTTT. Its translation: CASSGGLTDTQYF. Filled out from reference TRBV7-3 and TRBJ2-3, the complete variable domain reads GAGVSQTPSNKVTEKGKYVELRCDPISGHTALYWYRQSLGQGPEFLIYFQGTGAADDSGLPNDRFFAVRPEGSVSTLKIQRTERGDSAVYLCASSGGLTDTQYFGPGTRLTVL.

This chain connects TRBV11-2 to TRBJ2-2; possible D gene TRBD2, 6 bases. V dropped 6 bases and J dropped 2 bases, with 10 bases sitting between them. Germline V gene sequence: CDR1 SGHAT, CDR2 FQNNGV. The CDR3 has 14 amino acids. CDR3 nucleotides: TGTGCCAGCAGTTGGGACTTCAACACCGGGGAGCTGTTTTTT. It encodes CASSWDFNTGELFF.

This rearrangement joins TRBV5-1 to TRBJ2-7; 7 bases align to TRBD2. This CDR3 has 17 amino acids. Germline-derived CDR1 and CDR2 are SGHRS and YFSETQ. The ends lost 2 bases at V and 0 bases at J; junction bases unmatched: 11. The CDR3 coding sequence is TGCGCCAGCAGCTTTTCTAGCGGCAGATCGAGCTCCTACGAGCAGTACTTC. It encodes CASSFSSGRSSSYEQYF.

This rearrangement joins TRBV4-2 to TRBJ1-5, with TRBD1 matching over 7 bases. Germline loops: CDR1 LGHNA, CDR2 YNFKEQ. This CDR3 has 14 amino acids. V lost 1 base, J lost 7 bases, and 4 bases stayed unmatched. As DNA, the CDR3 is TGTGCCAGCAGCCAAGCCCAGGGGGAACAGCCCCAGCATTTT. Protein sequence: CASSQAQGEQPQHF.

The chain is built from TRBV6-1 and TRBJ2-2; D may be TRBD2 (5 bases). The germline CDR1 and CDR2 sequences are MNHNS and SASEGT. V was trimmed by 4 bases and J by 3 bases, leaving 9 bases between them. The CDR3 runs 14 residues. The chain's CDR3 is CASSVLEDTGELFF. The CDR3 DNA sequence: TGTGCCAGCAGTGTTTTGGAGGACACCGGGGAGCTGTTTTTT.

The genes are TRBV19 and TRBJ1-1, with TRBD1 matching over 9 bases. Germline-derived CDR1 and CDR2 are LNHDA and SQIVND (reference sequence). The CDR3 is 17 residues long. V dropped 4 bases and J dropped 0; count of bases not matched to a gene: 9. The CDR3 coding sequence is TGTGCCAGTAGTAATACCGGGACAGGGAATATGAACACTGAAGCTTTCTTT. The encoded protein is CASSNTGTGNMNTEAFF.

The chain recombines TRBV10-1 with TRBJ2-1; weak D call: TRBD2 (5 bases). V lost 0 bases to trimming and J lost 8 bases, with 17 bases between them. The germline CDR1 and CDR2 sequences are WNHNN and SYGVQD (reference sequence). The CDR3 length is 16 residues. CDR3 sequence: CASSESGPLGSYEQFF. The CDR3 coding sequence is TGCGCCAGCAGTGAGTCGGGCCCTCTGGGGAGCTATGAGCAGTTCTTC.

This chain joins TRBV5-1 and TRBJ2-1; no clear D gene. The V and J ends lost 4 bases and 5 bases respectively, with 4 bases between them. CDR3 size: 11 residues. CDR1 and CDR2 (germline): SGHRS, YFSETQ. The DNA for the CDR3 is TGCGCCAGCAGCCCTAACAATGAGCAGTTCTTC. Its protein is CASSPNNEQFF. Full variable domain (outside the CDR3, taken from reference TRBV5-1 and TRBJ2-1): KAGVTQTPRYLIKTRGQQVTLSCSPISGHRSVSWYQQTPGQGLQFLFEYFSETQRNKGNFPGRFSGRQFSNSRSEMNVSTLELGDSALYLCASSPNNEQFFGPGTRLTVL.

CDR3 nucleotides: TGTGCCAGCAGCTTTCAGCGTACCTACGAGCAGTACTTC. This codes for CASSFQRTYEQYF. The genes are TRBV7-8 and TRBJ2-7; D not certain. Germline CDR1 reads SGHVS; CDR2 reads FQNEAQ. The CDR3 runs to 13 residues. Trimming removed 3 bases from V and 2 bases from J, with 8 bases in between.

This sequence joins TRBV7-7 and TRBJ2-5; D possibly corresponds to TRBD2 (6 bases). The J call could be wrong; TRBJ2-7 is a better fit for the DNA end. CDR3 length: 14 residues. Germline loops: CDR1 SSHAT, CDR2 FNYEAQ (reference sequence). CDR3 bases: TGTGCCAGCAGCCCATTCCGGGACTCAGACGAGCAGTACTTC. It encodes CASSPFRDSDEQYF.

The genes are TRBV4-1 and TRBJ1-4, with TRBD1 as a possible D gene (5 bases). The germline V gene encodes CDR1 MGHRA and CDR2 YSYEKL. V gave up 0 bases and J gave up 6 bases, with 17 bases separating them. This CDR3 spans 17 amino acids. The CDR3 DNA reads as TGCGCCAGCAGCCAAGATTATTCGGCCTGGGGGGATGAAAAACTGTTTTTT. Residues: CASSQDYSAWGDEKLFF.

The chain couples TRBV15 to TRBJ2-3; D may be TRBD2 (5 bases). This CDR3 is built from 14 residues. Between the trimmed V and J ends, which lost 3 bases and 6 bases, there was a span of 13 bases. The germline gives CDR1 LNHNV, CDR2 YYDKDF (reference sequence). DNA for the CDR3: TGTGCCACCAGCAGCCTAACGGACTTCGATACGCAGTATTTT. This encodes CATSSLTDFDTQYF.

V usage is TRBV27 and J usage is TRBJ2-1; 8 nucleotides match TRBD2. Unmatched junction bases numbered 5, after V lost 5 bases and J lost 2 bases. The length of the CDR3 is 15 residues. CDR1 is MNHEY, CDR2 SMNVEV, per germline (reference sequence). The CDR3 is CASSPERGPYNEQFF. Here the CDR3 DNA reads TGTGCCAGCAGTCCAGAGCGGGGGCCCTACAATGAGCAGTTCTTC.

The chain carries TRBV9 and TRBJ1-2; D gene uncertain. The CDR3 covers 12 residues. Germline CDR1 SGDLS, CDR2 YYNGEE. Trimming removed 5 bases from V and 5 bases from J, with 10 bases in between. CDR3 in DNA: TGTGCCAGCAGTATGAGGGATTATGGCTACACCTTC. Amino acids: CASSMRDYGYTF. Variable domain in full (rest from reference TRBV9 and TRBJ1-2): DSGVTQTPKHLITATGQRVTLRCSPRSGDLSVYWYQQSLDQGLQFLIQYYNGEERAKGNILERFSAQQFPDLHSELNLSSLELGDSALYFCASSMRDYGYTFGSGTRLTVV.

J is TRBJ2-7 and V is TRBV7-2; 10 nucleotides agree with TRBD1. Germline V gene sequence: CDR1 SGHTA, CDR2 FQGNSA. The CDR3 is 15 amino acids. The ends lost 6 bases at V and 3 bases at J; junction bases unmatched: 8. This chain's CDR3 is CASSLDRGEYYEQYF. As DNA, the CDR3 is TGTGCCAGCAGTTTGGACAGGGGGGAATACTACGAGCAGTACTTC. The whole variable domain, filled in from reference TRBV7-2 and TRBJ2-7, reads GAGVSQSPSNKVTEKGKDVELRCDPISGHTALYWYRQSLGQGLEFLIYFQGNSAPDKSGLPSDRFSAERTGGSVSTLTIQRTQQEDSAVYLCASSLDRGEYYEQYFGPGTRLTVT.

The V and J genes are TRBV5-1 and TRBJ2-5; D uncertain. The germline V and J ends were trimmed by 6 bases and 2 bases, with 11 bases remaining between them. The germline gives CDR1 SGHRS, CDR2 YFSETQ. This CDR3 contains 13 residues. The CDR3 DNA reads as TGCGCCAGCACATCTACTCTGCAAGAGACCCAGTACTTC. It yields the protein CASTSTLQETQYF.

The CDR3 region is CASSDFSGRTDTQYF. CDR3 bases: TGTGCCAGCAGTGACTTTAGCGGGAGAACAGATACGCAGTATTTT. The chain is built from TRBV25-1 and TRBJ2-3; 9 positions match TRBD2. Per germline, CDR1 MGHDK and CDR2 SYGVNS. CDR3 length equals 15 residues. V was clipped by 3 bases and J by 3 bases; unmatched bases: 4.

The V and J genes are TRBV18 and TRBJ1-5; TRBD1 matches 7 bases. Germline CDR1 and CDR2: KGHSH and LQKENI. The CDR3 covers 16 residues. The V segment lost 2 bases and the J segment 7 bases; nucleotides outside the gene matches: 11. CDR3 sequence reads: CASSPTIGIGGQPQHF. For the CDR3, the DNA is TGTGCCAGCTCACCAACTATCGGGATAGGGGGCCAGCCCCAGCATTTT.

A remark on this clone: The sample has other DNA sequences that encode this CDR3 too. The chain links TRBV18 to TRBJ1-1; 7 bases map to TRBD1. This CDR3 has 14 amino acids. J was trimmed by 1 base and V by 3 bases; bases with no gene match: 2. Germline V gene lookup returns CDR1 KGHSH and CDR2 LQKENI. Here the CDR3 DNA reads TGTGCCAGCTCACCGGCAGGGGGGAACACTGAAGCTTTCTTT. Translated: CASSPAGGNTEAFF. The entire variable domain, with the rest obtained from reference TRBV18 and TRBJ1-1, is as follows: NAGVMQNPRHLVRRRGQEARLRCSPMKGHSHVYWYRQLPEEGLKFMVYLQKENIIDESGMPKERFSAEFPKEGPSILRIQQVVRGDSAAYFCASSPAGGNTEAFFGQGTRLTVV.

The rearrangement joins TRBV7-9 to TRBJ2-3; weak D call: TRBD1 (6 bases). Germline lookup yields CDR1 SEHNR and CDR2 FQNEAQ (reference sequence). Trimming removed 5 bases from V and 2 bases from J, with 14 bases in between. CDR3 length: 15 amino acids. The CDR3 is CASSGLAGATDTQYF. Here the CDR3 DNA reads TGTGCCAGCAGCGGACTGGCAGGGGCCACAGATACGCAGTATTTT.

CDR3 bases: TGTGCCAGCAGCCCGGACAGGACGCTCTCTGGAAACACCATATATTTT. Protein: CASSPDRTLSGNTIYF. The chain links TRBV5-4 to TRBJ1-3; 7 bases match TRBD1. The ends lost 4 bases at V and 0 bases at J; junction bases unmatched: 7. Germline CDR1 is SGHNT and CDR2 is YYREEE (reference sequence). The CDR3 consists of 16 residues.

The V and J genes are TRBV7-2 and TRBJ2-1; 7 bases are shared with TRBD2. Trimming at V came to 5 bases and at J to 0 bases, leaving 4 bases not matched to a gene. CDR1 and CDR2 from the germline V gene are SGHTA and FQGNSA. The CDR3 loop spans 15 amino acids. The CDR3 nucleotides read TGTGCCAGCAGCCGCACGGGGGGCTCCTACAATGAGCAGTTCTTC. It codes for CASSRTGGSYNEQFF.

The chain joins TRBV18 to TRBJ2-7, with 7 bases identical to TRBD1. The CDR3 consists of 14 residues. V lost 0 bases to trimming and J lost 7 bases; unmatched junction nucleotides: 6. CDR1 is KGHSH and CDR2 is LQKENI in the germline V gene. CDR3: CASSPPWTGGEQYF. DNA of the CDR3: TGTGCCAGCTCACCACCCTGGACAGGTGGGGAGCAGTACTTC.